This T cell receptor beta chain emerged from a study of T cells after yellow fever vaccination. This clonotype was detected only a few times. The antigen remains undetermined. By 5'RACE template switching, TCR cDNA was produced, with a universal primer site and UMIs added in the process. TCRdb called the 5' RACE reads again in MiXCR, with one record for every CDR3 protein. The table lists about 580,000 distinct CDR3 sequences, around 16% of them singletons, with 15% to 20% in the top ten. Study outcomes and limitations: Only a small proportion of the clonotypes turned up in both the CD4 and the CD8 compartments, likely arising from convergent recombination.

The CDR3 totals 14 residues. CDR1 and CDR2 (germline): SGHNT, YENEEA. The V and J ends lost 3 bases and 8 bases, in that order; junction bases with no gene match: 5. The TCR comes from a man aged 18 to 30 who received the YFV17D yellow fever vaccine. The genes are TRBV11-3 and TRBJ2-1; 9 bases align to TRBD2. The material sequenced was PBMCs, taken 5 days after the first yellow fever vaccination. The chain's CDR3 is CASSLGGGADEQFF. DNA of the CDR3: TGTGCCAGCAGCTTGGGCGGGGGGGCCGATGAGCAGTTCTTC.